A selection of T cell receptor beta chains follows, all from one sample in a study of T cell changes during pregnancy in multiple sclerosis. Using immunoSEQ multiplex PCR, the repertoire was profiled, and TCRdb retains in-frame clones only, with some absent. The data contain tens of thousands of clones, under 95% of them seen just once; the ten biggest clones take up under 0.55%. The sample in question was CD4+ T cells from peripheral blood mononuclear cells, obtained after pregnancy. Every receptor here comes from a female donor with multiple sclerosis, enrolled in a pregnancy study. Both conserved end residues are part of each CDR3. D genes are given only for firm matches. The listing skips clone size in some rows; elsewhere it reads once, few, many or a size class.

abundance | j_gene | v_gene | d_gene | CDR3aa | CDR3nt
NA | TRBJ2-6 | TRBV5-1 | TRBD2 | CASSGGVSPSNVLTF | TGCGCCAGCAGCGGGGGGGTCAGTCCGTCCAACGTCCTGACTTTC
NA | TRBJ2-3 | TRBV7-2 | NA | CASSSVRGDTQYF | TGTGCCAGCAGCTCCGTCAGGGGAGATACGCAGTATTTT
NA | TRBJ2-7 | TRBV6-6 | TRBD2 | CASNERGPTYEQYF | TGTGCCAGCAATGAGCGGGGACCTACCTACGAGCAGTACTTC
NA | TRBJ2-1 | TRBV11-3 | TRBD2 | CASSLGLAGSNEQFF | TGTGCCAGCAGCTTAGGGCTAGCGGGCTCCAATGAGCAGTTCTTC
NA | TRBJ2-7 | TRBV4-1 | NA | CASSQGQGWYEQYF | TGCGCCAGCAGCCAGGGGCAGGGCTGGTACGAGCAGTACTTC
NA | TRBJ2-3 | TRBV10-1 | TRBD1 | CPRIRDRDGLGTDTQYF | TGCCCCCGAATCCGGGACAGGGATGGTTTGGGCACAGATACGCAGTATTTT
once | TRBJ2-7 | TRBV19 | TRBD1 | CASSPPGQGRREQYF | TGTGCCAGTAGTCCCCCGGGACAGGGGCGGAGGGAGCAGTACTTC
NA | TRBJ2-1 | TRBV6-4 | TRBD2 | CASSRAGDRNEQFF | TGTGCCAGCTCCCGAGCGGGAGATCGGAATGAGCAGTTCTTC
once | TRBJ2-7 | TRBV15 | NA | CATSRDPGQTYEQYF | TGTGCCACCAGCAGAGATCCCGGACAGACCTACGAGCAGTACTTC
NA | TRBJ1-5 | TRBV29-1 | NA | CSVAGQGQPQHF | TGCAGCGTTGCAGGGCAGGGGCAGCCCCAGCATTTT
NA | TRBJ1-1 | TRBV15 | NA | CATLGGHGAFF | TGTGCCACCCTAGGGGGTCACGGCGCTTTCTTT
NA | TRBJ2-1 | TRBV15 | NA | CATSGPSGSNEQFF | TGTGCCACCAGCGGGCCCTCGGGGTCAAATGAGCAGTTCTTC
NA | TRBJ2-5 | TRBV7-2 | TRBD1 | CASRSDRGVETQYF | TGTGCCAGCAGATCGGACAGGGGGGTAGAGACCCAGTACTTC